This T cell receptor beta chain was sequenced during a study of OX40 agonist ivuxolimab in advanced cancers. Looking at the study overall: Ivuxolimab, which targeted the costimulatory receptor OX40 (CD134), was an agonistic, fully human IgG2 monoclonal antibody. The dose-escalation cohort was approximately 83% male with a mean age of around 62 years, ranging from roughly 23 to 85. Of the approximately 54 dose-escalation patients, hepatocellular carcinoma was present in about 20, melanoma in approximately 15, renal cell carcinoma in 9 and head and neck cancer in 9. The paper reports the monotherapy dose-escalation portion (N of about 50 patients) of the phase I ivuxolimab trial. Prior anti-PD-1, anti-PD-L1 or anti-CTLA-4 therapy was permitted, and checkpoint inhibitors had been received by less than 45% of dose-escalation patients. Partial responses were achieved by three dose-escalation patients, of whom one had hepatocellular carcinoma and two had cutaneous melanoma. The purpose of peripheral TCRbeta sequencing was to test whether ivuxolimab changed TCR sequence diversity and led to clonal T-cell expansion. Intravenous ivuxolimab was administered to patients every 2 weeks at six dose levels: 0.01, 0.1, 0.3, 1.5, 3 and 10 mg/kg.

The investigation overall reported the following: Antigen specificity was not determined for the clonally expanded peripheral T cells. Clonal expansion of both CD4+ and CD8+ blood T cells was observed from baseline to week 6 at doses 0.1 to 3.0 mg/kg. After ivuxolimab, expanded clones were on average more numerous among CD8+ T cells than among CD4+ T cells. In partial responders in the 0.1-3.0 mg/kg groups, normalized peripheral clonal expansion was found to be among the lowest, especially among CD8+ T cells. Low levels of normalized T-cell clonal expansion were also seen in some patients who did not respond.

To sequence the TCRbeta CDR3 region, genomic DNA was isolated from the sorted cells. The immunoSEQ Assay was used for sequencing of TCRbeta CDR3 regions. The table was pulled from immuneACCESS by TCRdb, which kept in-frame rearrangements only. Such tables lose some clones; where checked, under half of the loss comes from unresolved V genes, and the rest has no known cause. Counted in this sample were tens of thousands of clones; 84% of them appeared once. Approximately 7.2% of the sample lies in the top ten. From cysteine to phenylalanine, the CDR3 is 15 amino acids long. Only the CDR3 DNA is retained, 45 bases long and in frame from the first base. V gives up 2 bases and J gives up 7 bases, and the segment between their germline ends measures 12 bases. Reading the germline V gene gives CDR1 ENHRY and CDR2 SYGVKD. Worth noting for this clone: The antigen it recognizes is unknown. Base qualities are not provided; no much larger clone lies one nucleotide away.

The trial excluded patients who had a history of autoimmune disease or who were on systemic immunosuppression. Peripheral blood for TCR sequencing was collected from all dose cohorts at baseline, on cycle 4 day 1, and on cycle 7 day 1. The samples were drawn from a first-in-human, open-label, multicenter phase I dose-escalation trial of ivuxolimab. Adults with locally advanced or metastatic melanoma, renal cell, hepatocellular, or head and neck squamous cell carcinoma were enrolled in the trial. Before TCR sequencing, CD4+ T cells and CD8+ T cells from peripheral blood were sorted into separate populations.

This TCR came from an adult with an advanced solid tumor such as melanoma, head and neck, liver or kidney cancer. This receptor chain uses TRBV10-3 and TRBJ1-6; the D gene is not confidently resolved. The specimen was CD4+ or CD8+ T cells sorted from blood, collected in a trial of the OX40 agonist ivuxolimab. The CDR3 is CAISERSAPNSPLHF. The DNA sequence is given as TGTGCCATCAGTGAGCGGTCAGCACCCAATTCACCCCTCCACTTT.